This T cell receptor beta chain derives from a study of T cells in Graves' hyperthyroidism and ophthalmopathy. Study-level results: Expanded thyroid clonotypes (above 0.001) were mostly also found in blood.

Amplified TCR beta CDR3 regions came from RNA transcripts. First-round RT-PCR with HTBI primers amplified the TCR CDR3 region. Each CDR3 protein gets one entry after TCRdb re-called the multiplex PCR reads with MiXCR. Seen here are over 300,000 distinct CDR3 sequences, roughly 13% observed once, and the top ten hold around 32%. Patients with ophthalmopathy all had a Clinical Activity Score of at least 3, a NOSPECS grade of at least 4 and duration under 3 months. PBMCs were collected from a roughly 9.7 ml volume of fresh peripheral blood. The CDR3 is 14 residues long. Germline V gene lookup returns CDR1 DFQATT and CDR2 SNEGSKA (reference sequence). Trimming removed 1 base from V and 4 bases from J, with 10 bases in between. In this sample, this clonotype turned up a few times. Its target is not known.

Sequenced input: blood. The receptor was derived from a woman aged 40 to 50 with Graves' ophthalmopathy. The J gene is TRBJ1-4, the V gene TRBV20-1; D unresolved. The CDR3 DNA sequence: TGCAGTGCTAGAGCTCCGGGCGGTAATGAAAAACTGTTTTTT. Its protein is CSARAPGGNEKLFF.